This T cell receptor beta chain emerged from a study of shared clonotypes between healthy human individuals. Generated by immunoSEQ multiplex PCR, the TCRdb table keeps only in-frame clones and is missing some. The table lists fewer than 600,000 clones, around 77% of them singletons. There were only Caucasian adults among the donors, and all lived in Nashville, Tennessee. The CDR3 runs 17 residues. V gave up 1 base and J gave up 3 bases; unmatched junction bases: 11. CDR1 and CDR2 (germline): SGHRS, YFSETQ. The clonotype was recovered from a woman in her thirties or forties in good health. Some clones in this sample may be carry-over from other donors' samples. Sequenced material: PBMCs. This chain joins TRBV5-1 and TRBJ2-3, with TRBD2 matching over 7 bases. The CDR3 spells CASSLTRGTTETDTQYF. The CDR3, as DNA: TGCGCCAGCAGCTTGACTCGTGGGACTACCGAAACAGATACGCAGTATTTT.